These T cell receptor beta chains were read from a single sample in a study of molecular identifiers for immune sequencing clone quantification. Each CDR3 protein gets one entry after TCRdb re-called the PCR reads with MiXCR. The sample has 85,000 to 100,000 distinct CDR3 sequences, 20% to 25% seen once. The sequencing sample was made of naive CD8+ T cells from blood, with Jurkat cell RNA spiked in. All receptors derive from a human donor in good health. Some libraries in this study had Jurkat cell RNA spiked in. Each CDR3 is given with its conserved first and last residue. D genes are given only for firm matches. Only part of the rows carry a size: once, few, many, or a class if the clone is expanded.

TRBJ2-4 | TRBV6-2/TRBV6-3 | TRBD2 | many | CASSYVAGGPSNIQYF | TGTGCCAGCAGTTACGTAGCGGGAGGGCCGTCAAACATTCAGTACTTC
TRBJ2-3 | TRBV28 | . | . | CASSHNPPFGPTDTQYF | TGTGCCAGCAGCCACAACCCCCCCTTCGGGCCGACAGATACGCAGTATTTT
TRBJ2-2 | TRBV5-1 | TRBD2 | few | CASSPPASGIAGELFF | TGCGCCAGCAGCCCCCCGGCTAGCGGGATCGCCGGGGAGCTGTTTTTT
TRBJ2-7 | TRBV20-1 | . | many | CSARVGGEQYF | TGCAGTGCTAGGGTGGGAGGAGAGCAGTACTTC
TRBJ2-3 | TRBV7-8 | . | many | CASSSLETVDTQYF | TGTGCCAGCAGCTCACTCGAAACCGTAGATACGCAGTATTTT
TRBJ1-1 | TRBV30 | . | many | CAWMPAMNTEAFF | TGTGCCTGGATGCCGGCTATGAACACTGAAGCTTTCTTT
TRBJ1-6 | TRBV12-5 | TRBD1 | few | CASGSLPTGPSSYNSPLHF | TGTGCTAGTGGTTCCCTCCCGACAGGGCCGAGCTCCTATAATTCACCCCTCCACTTT
TRBJ2-7 | TRBV2 | . | many | CASSEELYEQYF | TGTGCCAGCAGTGAGGAGCTCTACGAGCAGTACTTC
TRBJ1-5 | TRBV27 | . | . | CASKLQGSNQPQHF | TGTGCCAGCAAATTACAGGGAAGCAATCAGCCCCAGCATTTT
TRBJ2-3 | TRBV7-9 | TRBD1 | few | CASSSLEESGGRIGNTQYF | TGTGCCAGCAGCTCCCTGGAGGAGTCAGGGGGCCGGATCGGGAATACGCAGTATTTT
TRBJ2-1 | TRBV7-6 | TRBD2 | . | CASSLDRREGPDNEQFF | TGTGCCAGCAGCTTAGATAGGCGGGAGGGCCCCGACAATGAGCAGTTCTTC
TRBJ2-1 | TRBV28 | . | many | CASSLLQSSYNEQFF | TGTGCCAGCAGTTTATTGCAAAGCTCCTACAATGAGCAGTTCTTC